This T cell receptor beta chain was observed in a study of blood T cell repertoires in COVID-19. Study overall: Whether acute or convalescent, the COVID-19 samples came from the United States, Italy and Spain. T cells, B-cell-depleted T cells, or PBMCs supplied cDNA or gDNA.

This clone has just a few counts. Methods used by the authors: Amplification from reference gene primers served as the basis for estimated nucleated cell counts. This table comes from immunoSEQ multiplex PCR, and its TCRdb copy is limited to in-frame clones, with some not included. V and J calls and clone size follow that table, whereas D and trimming were derived from the DNA. The sample contains approximately 440,000 clones, roughly 87% of which appear only once. Germline CDR1 GTSNPN, CDR2 SVGIG (reference sequence). The CDR3 has 16 residues. The ends lost 1 base at V and 5 bases at J; junction bases unmatched: 7. Either two negative PCRs, clearance, or symptom resolution qualified Cohort 3 donors as recovered.

The sequenced sample consisted of PBMCs or T cells enriched from blood (not recorded which). The sequence was collected from a man younger than 35 who had recovered from COVID-19. The V and J genes are TRBV30 and TRBJ2-7; 14 nucleotides line up with TRBD2. The CDR3 DNA sequence: TGTGCCTGGAGTGACCCCTCGACTAGCGGGAGGGACGAGCAGTACTTC. Its translation is CAWSDPSTSGRDEQYF. The entire variable domain, with the rest obtained from reference TRBV30 and TRBJ2-7, is as follows: SQTIHQWPATLVQPVGSPLSLECTVEGTSNPNLYWYRQAAGRGLQLLFYSVGIGQISSEVPQNLSASRPQDRQFILSSKKLLLSDSGFYLCAWSDPSTSGRDEQYFGPGTRLTVT.